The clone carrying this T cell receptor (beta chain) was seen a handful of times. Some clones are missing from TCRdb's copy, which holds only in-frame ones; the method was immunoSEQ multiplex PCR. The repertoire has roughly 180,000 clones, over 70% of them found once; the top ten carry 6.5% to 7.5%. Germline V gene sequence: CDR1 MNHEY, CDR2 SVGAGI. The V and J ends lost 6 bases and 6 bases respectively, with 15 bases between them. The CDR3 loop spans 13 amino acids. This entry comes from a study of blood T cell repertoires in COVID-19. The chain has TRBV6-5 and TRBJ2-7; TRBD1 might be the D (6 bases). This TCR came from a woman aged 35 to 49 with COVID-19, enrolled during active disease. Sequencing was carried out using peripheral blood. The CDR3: CASRGQGHREQYF. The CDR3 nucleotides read TGTGCCAGCAGGGGGCAGGGGCATCGCGAGCAGTACTTC.